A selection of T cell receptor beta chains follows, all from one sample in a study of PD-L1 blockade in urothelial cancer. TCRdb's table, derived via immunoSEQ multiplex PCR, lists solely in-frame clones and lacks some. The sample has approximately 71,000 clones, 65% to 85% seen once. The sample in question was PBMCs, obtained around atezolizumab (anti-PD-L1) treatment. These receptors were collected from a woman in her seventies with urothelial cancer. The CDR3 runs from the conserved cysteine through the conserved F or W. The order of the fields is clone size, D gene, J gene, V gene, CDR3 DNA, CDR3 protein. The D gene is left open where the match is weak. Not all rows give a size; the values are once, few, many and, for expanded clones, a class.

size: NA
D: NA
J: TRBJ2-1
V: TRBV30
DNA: TGTGCCTGGACGGAACACAGGTACAATGAGCAGTTCTTC
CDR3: CAWTEHRYNEQFF

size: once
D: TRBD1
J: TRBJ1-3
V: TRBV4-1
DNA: TGCGCCAGCAGCCAACCGACAGGGGTCGGAAACACCATATATTTT
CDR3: CASSQPTGVGNTIYF

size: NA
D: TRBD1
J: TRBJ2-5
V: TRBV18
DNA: TGTGCCAGCTCACTTCCTACTCCGGGACAGCAAGAGACCCAGTACTTC
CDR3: CASSLPTPGQQETQYF

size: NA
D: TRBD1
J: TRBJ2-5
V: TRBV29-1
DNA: TGCAGCGTTTCCACAGGGGGTAAAGAGACCCAGTACTTC
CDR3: CSVSTGGKETQYF

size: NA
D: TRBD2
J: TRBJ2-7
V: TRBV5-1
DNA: TGCGCCAGCAGCCACCTGGGGGGAGGGCCCTACGAGCAGTACTTC
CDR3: CASSHLGGGPYEQYF

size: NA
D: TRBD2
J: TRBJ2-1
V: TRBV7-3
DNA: TGTGCCAGCAGCCCAATAGCGGGAGGCTTCAATGAGCAGTTCTTC
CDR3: CASSPIAGGFNEQFF

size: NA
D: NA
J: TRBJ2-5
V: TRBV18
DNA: TGTGCCAGCTCACCGTACACGAACCAAGAGACCCAGTACTTC
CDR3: CASSPYTNQETQYF

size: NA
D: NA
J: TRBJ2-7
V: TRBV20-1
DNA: TGCAGTGCTAGCAGGGCTGGGCAGTACTTC
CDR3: CSASRAGQYF

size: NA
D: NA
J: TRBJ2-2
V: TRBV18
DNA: TGTGCCAGCTCACCTCCGGGACACCCGAACACCGGGGAGCTGTTTTTT
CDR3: CASSPPGHPNTGELFF

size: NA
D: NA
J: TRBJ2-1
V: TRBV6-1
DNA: TGTGCCAGCAGTGAGGGCCATCAATACAATGAGCAGTTCTTC
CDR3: CASSEGHQYNEQFF

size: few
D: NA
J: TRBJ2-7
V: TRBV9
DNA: TGTGCCAGCAGCGTATTAGCTCACTCCTACGAGCAGTACTTC
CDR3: CASSVLAHSYEQYF

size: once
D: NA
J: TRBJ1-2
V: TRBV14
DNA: TGTGCCAGCAGCCAAGCAACCTATGGCTATGGCTACACCTTC
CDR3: CASSQATYGYGYTF

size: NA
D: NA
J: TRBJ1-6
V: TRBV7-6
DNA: TGTGCCAGCAGCTCGACAAATAATTCACCCCTCCACTTT
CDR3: CASSSTNNSPLHF

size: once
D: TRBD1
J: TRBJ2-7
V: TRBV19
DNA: TGTGCCAGTAGAAGGCTCGGACAGGGACCACCCTACGAGCAGTACTTC
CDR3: CASRRLGQGPPYEQYF

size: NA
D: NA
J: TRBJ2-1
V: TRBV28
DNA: TGTGCCAGCAGTAAATCGGCGGGCTCTTACAATGAGCAGTTCTTC
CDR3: CASSKSAGSYNEQFF

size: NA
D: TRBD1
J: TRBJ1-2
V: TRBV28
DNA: TGTGCCAGCAGACCCGGACAGGGTTATCCTAACTATGGCTACACCTTC
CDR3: CASRPGQGYPNYGYTF

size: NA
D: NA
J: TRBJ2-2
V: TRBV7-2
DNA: TGTGCCAGCAGCTTAGCGCGTGGCGGGGAACCGAACACCGGGGAGCTGTTTTTT
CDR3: CASSLARGGEPNTGELFF

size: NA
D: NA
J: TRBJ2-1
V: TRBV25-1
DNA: TGTGCCAGCAGTGAAACGACAGGTGTAGACAATGAGCAGTTCTTC
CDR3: CASSETTGVDNEQFF

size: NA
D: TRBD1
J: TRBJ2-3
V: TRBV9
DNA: TGTGCCAGCAGCGGATGGGACAGAAGCACAGATACGCAGTATTTT
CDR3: CASSGWDRSTDTQYF

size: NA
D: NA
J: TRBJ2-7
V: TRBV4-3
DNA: TGCGCCAGCAGCCTAGAAACTAGTGCGGCCGAGCAGTACTTC
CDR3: CASSLETSAAEQYF

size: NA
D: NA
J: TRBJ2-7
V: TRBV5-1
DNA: TGCGCCAGCAGCTGGGACTCACGTGAGGGGGAGCAGTACTTC
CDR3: CASSWDSREGEQYF

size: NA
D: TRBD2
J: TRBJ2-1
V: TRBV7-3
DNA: TGTGCCAGCAGCGCCCAGGGGTCGGGACTAGGGTATAATGAGCAGTTCTTC
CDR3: CASSAQGSGLGYNEQFF

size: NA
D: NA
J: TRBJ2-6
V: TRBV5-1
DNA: TGCGCCAGCAGCTTTGACAGGCCGGCCTTCTCTGGGGCCAACGTCCTGACTTTC
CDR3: CASSFDRPAFSGANVLTF

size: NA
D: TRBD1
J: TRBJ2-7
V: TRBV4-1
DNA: TGCGCCAGCAGCCCCCACCTCCGGGACAGGGGATACGAGCAGTACTTC
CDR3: CASSPHLRDRGYEQYF

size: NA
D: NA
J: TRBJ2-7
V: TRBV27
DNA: TGTGCCAGCAGCTTTTCGGGTGCGTCGGGCTACGAGCAGTACTTC
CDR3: CASSFSGASGYEQYF

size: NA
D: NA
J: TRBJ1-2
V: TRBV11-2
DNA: TGTGCCAGCAGCCCCCCAGACACCTACTATGGCTACACCTTC
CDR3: CASSPPDTYYGYTF

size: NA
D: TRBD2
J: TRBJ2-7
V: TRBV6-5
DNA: TGTGCCAGCAGACAACTAGCGGGGGGCTCCTACGAGCAGTACTTC
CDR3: CASRQLAGGSYEQYF

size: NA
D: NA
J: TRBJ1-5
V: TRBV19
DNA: TGTGCCAGTAAGGTTGGCAGGGTGAACAATCAGCCCCAGCATTTT
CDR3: CASKVGRVNNQPQHF

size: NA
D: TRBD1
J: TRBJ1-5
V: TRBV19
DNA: TGTGCCAGTAGTATAGATTTGGGCAGGGGGCGCGTTCAGCCCCAGCATTTT
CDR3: CASSIDLGRGRVQPQHF

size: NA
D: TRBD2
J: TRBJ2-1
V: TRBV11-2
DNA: TGTGCCAGCAGCTTAGGGCTAGCGGAGAACAATGAGCAGTTCTTC
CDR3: CASSLGLAENNEQFF

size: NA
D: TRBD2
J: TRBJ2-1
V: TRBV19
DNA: TGTGCCAGTAGTATAGATGGGGGAAGCGGGAGATGGAATGAGCAGTTCTTC
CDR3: CASSIDGGSGRWNEQFF

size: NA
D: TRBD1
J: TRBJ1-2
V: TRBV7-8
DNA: TGTGCCAGCAGCTTGCCCGGGACAGGCGGCAACACCTTC
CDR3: CASSLPGTGGNTF

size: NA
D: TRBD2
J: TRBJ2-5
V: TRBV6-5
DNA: TGTGCCAGCACTCGGGGGCGGGGGGCCTCAGAGACCCAGTACTTC
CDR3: CASTRGRGASETQYF

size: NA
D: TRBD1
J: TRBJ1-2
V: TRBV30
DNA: TGTGCCAGTACAGGGGAGAGCTATGGCTACACCTTC
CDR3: CASTGESYGYTF

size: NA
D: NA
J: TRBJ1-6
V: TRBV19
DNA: TGTGCCAGTACTCCCGGCAGGGTGTCTAATTCACCCCTCCACTTT
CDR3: CASTPGRVSNSPLHF